Shown below are 17 T cell receptor beta chains from a single sample sequenced in a study of T cells in Graves' hyperthyroidism and ophthalmopathy. TCR beta CDR3 region amplification was performed from RNA transcripts. Initially, a first-round RT-PCR of the TCR CDR3 employed the HTBI primer set. TCRdb processed the multiplex PCR reads anew with MiXCR; each CDR3 protein has one entry. The sample shows 450,000 to 700,000 distinct CDR3 sequences, roughly 46% of them seen only once. Sequencing used peripheral blood or thyroid tissue (not recorded which). The receptors shown here come from an adult woman with Graves' disease, either hyperthyroidism or ophthalmopathy (not recorded which).

The sample holds one count of this clonotype. The rearrangement joins TRBV19 to TRBJ2-6; tentatively, D is TRBD2 (6 bases). Trimming took 7 bases from V and 0 from J, leaving 16 bases between them. Germline V gene sequence: CDR1 LNHDA, CDR2 SQIVND (reference sequence). This CDR3 region has 17 residues. CDR3 region: CASTADGGYSGANVLTF. CDR3 DNA: TGTGCCAGTACAGCCGATGGGGGGTACTCTGGGGCCAACGTCCTGACTTTC. The full variable domain, its missing parts supplied by reference TRBV19 and TRBJ2-6, is DGGITQSPKYLFRKEGQNVTLSCEQNLNHDAMYWYRQDPGQGLRLIYYSQIVNDFQKGDIAEGYSVSREKKESFPLTVTSAQKNPTAFYLCASTADGGYSGANVLTFGAGSRLTVL.

In regard to this clonotype: It is unclear where the CDR3 begins or ends on the DNA, so no DNA is shown, and the CDR3 is as TCRdb lists it. This chain uses TRBV2 with TRBJ2-2. Germline V CDR1 and CDR2: SNHLY, FYNNEI. The length of the CDR3 is 11 amino acids, counting both ends. CDR3 amino acids: CASSERGSCFF.

The J gene is TRBJ2-7, the V gene TRBV7-9; tentative D call: TRBD1 (6 bases). Germline loops: CDR1 SEHNR, CDR2 FQNEAQ (reference sequence). The CDR3 contains 15 residues. V was clipped by 5 bases and J by 2 bases, with 16 bases between them. CDR3 sequence (DNA): TGTGCCAGCAGCCACAACAGGGATACAGCCTACGAGCAGTACTTC. This sequence encodes CASSHNRDTAYEQYF.

The genes are TRBV7-2 and TRBJ2-3; 10 nucleotides align to TRBD1. The junction had 11 bases not matched to a gene; V was cut back by 3 bases and J by 2 bases. CDR3 length: 18 residues. Germline CDR1 and CDR2: SGHTA and FQGNSA. CDR3 nucleotide sequence: TGTGCCAGCAGCTTCCGGGACAGGGGTCTCCTAAACACAGATACGCAGTATTTT. Its translation is CASSFRDRGLLNTDTQYF.

This clonotype appeared many times. CDR3 residues: CASSSQGQPQHF. The CDR3, as DNA: TGTGCCAGCAGCTCACAGGGTCAGCCCCAGCATTTT. The chain combines TRBV7-9 with TRBJ1-5, with a weak D call TRBD1 (6 bases). Germline lookup yields CDR1 SEHNR and CDR2 FQNEAQ (reference sequence). The V end lost 4 bases, the J end lost 6 bases, and 7 bases lay between the germline ends. This CDR3 has 12 amino acids.

The chain carries TRBV5-1 and TRBJ1-1; the D is unclear. Germline CDR1 is SGHRS and CDR2 is YFSETQ. This CDR3 is built from 13 residues. V lost 6 bases to trimming and J lost 3 bases, with 12 bases between them. The CDR3, as DNA: TGCGCCAGCATGGATGCGGGGTACACTGAAGCTTTCTTT. Amino acid sequence: CASMDAGYTEAFF. The whole variable domain, filled in from reference TRBV5-1 and TRBJ1-1, reads KAGVTQTPRYLIKTRGQQVTLSCSPISGHRSVSWYQQTPGQGLQFLFEYFSETQRNKGNFPGRFSGRQFSNSRSEMNVSTLELGDSALYLCASMDAGYTEAFFGQGTRLTVV.

The rearrangement uses TRBV7-6 and TRBJ1-6; perhaps TRBD1 as D (6 bases). The germline gives CDR1 SGHVS, CDR2 FNYEAQ. This CDR3 is built from 14 residues. V was trimmed by 5 bases and J by 7 bases, leaving 12 bases between them. CDR3 amino acids: CASSRPGGNSPLHF. As DNA, the CDR3 is TGTGCCAGCAGCCGCCCTGGGGGCAATTCACCCCTCCACTTT.

This clonotype came up many times. The chain joins TRBV7-8 to TRBJ1-2; D gene unclear. V dropped 1 base and J dropped 4 bases, with 7 bases sitting between them. The CDR3 sequence is 13 residues long. Per the germline V gene, CDR1 is SGHVS and CDR2 is FQNEAQ. CDR3 amino acids: CASSLERAYGYTF. CDR3 coding DNA: TGTGCCAGCAGCTTAGAACGGGCCTATGGCTACACCTTC.

This clonotype was seen ten or more times. V is TRBV5-1 and J is TRBJ1-1, with a tentative D call TRBD1 (5 bases). V lost 6 bases, J lost 1 base, and 10 bases lay in between. The CDR3 extends over 13 amino acids. Germline-derived CDR1 and CDR2 are SGHRS and YFSETQ. This CDR3 is CASTDSSNTEAFF. Written as DNA, the CDR3 is TGCGCCAGCACCGACAGCTCGAACACTGAAGCTTTCTTT.

The table lists this clonotype with many counts. This chain links TRBV7-8 with TRBJ1-2; D unclear. The germline gives CDR1 SGHVS, CDR2 FQNEAQ. The CDR3 runs to 12 residues. V gave up 6 bases and J gave up 7 bases, with 12 bases separating them. CDR3 sequence (DNA): TGTGCCAGCAGAGACGTATCTAGTGGCTACACCTTC. Its protein is CASRDVSSGYTF.

This clonotype was seen at least ten times. The chain links TRBV25-1 to TRBJ2-2; D uncertain. CDR3 size: 10 residues. V lost 10 bases and J 6 bases, leaving 6 bases between the germline ends. Germline CDR1 is MGHDK and CDR2 is SYGVNS. The CDR3: CATLAGELFF. In DNA, the CDR3 is TGTGCCACCTTGGCCGGGGAGCTGTTTTTT.

Regarding this clonotype: An end of the junction does not agree with germline; a read error may underlie this. This sequence joins TRBV29-1 and TRBJ1-1; TRBD1 might be the D (6 bases). Germline lookup yields CDR1 SQVTM and CDR2 ANQGSEA. The CDR3 length is 13 residues. The CDR3 protein is CNVGKGGNTEAFF. CDR3 in DNA: TGCAACGTTGGTAAGGGGGGGAACACTGAAGCTTTCTTT.

This clonotype was counted many times. The chain employs TRBV20-1 and TRBJ1-6, with a possible D match to TRBD1 (5 bases). The CDR3 loop spans 15 amino acids. Germline V lookup: CDR1 DFQATT, CDR2 SNEGSKA (reference sequence). With 5 bases removed from V and 3 bases from J, the gap between germline ends came to 14 bases. CDR3 region: CSAPALTDYNSPLHF. The CDR3 nucleotides are TGCAGTGCTCCTGCCCTGACAGACTATAATTCACCCCTCCACTTT.

The sample holds a few counts of this clonotype. The chain links TRBV7-2 to TRBJ2-6, with D possibly being TRBD1 (5 bases). V was pared by 7 bases and J by 1 base, with 8 bases between. Germline loops: CDR1 SGHTA, CDR2 FQGNSA. The CDR3 has 14 amino acids. Here the CDR3 DNA reads TGTGCCAGCATCCGACAGTCTGGGGCCAACGTCCTGACTTTC. Amino acids: CASIRQSGANVLTF.

This clonotype was seen ten or more times. J is TRBJ1-1 and V is TRBV20-1, with a possible D match to TRBD1 (5 bases). V was trimmed by 6 bases and J by 7 bases, leaving 18 bases between them. The germline V gene has CDR1 DFQATT and CDR2 SNEGSKA (reference sequence). The CDR3 sequence is 13 residues long. The CDR3 nucleotides are TGCAGTGCCATCGCCGAGGACACCTATGAAGCTTTCTTT. Protein product: CSAIAEDTYEAFF.

The rearrangement uses TRBV5-1 and TRBJ1-2; D is possibly TRBD1 (6 bases). In germline, CDR1 is SGHRS, CDR2 YFSETQ. The CDR3 runs to 13 residues. Deletions cut 4 bases from V and 7 bases from J, with 14 bases between. This CDR3 reads CASSSSVDSGYTF. The CDR3 nucleotides are TGCGCCAGCAGCAGCTCAGTGGACAGTGGCTACACCTTC.

The chain carries TRBV14 and TRBJ2-5; 16 bases map to TRBD2. The CDR3 runs to 19 residues. With V trimmed by 8 bases and J by 3 bases, 15 bases remained unmatched. Germline CDR1 SGHDN, CDR2 FVKESK. DNA for the CDR3: TGTGCCAGCTCACCATTCCTGGGACTAGCGGGAGGGCCGGAAGAGACCCAGTACTTC. Its protein is CASSPFLGLAGGPEETQYF. Full variable domain (outside the CDR3, taken from reference TRBV14 and TRBJ2-5): EAGVTQFPSHSVIEKGQTVTLRCDPISGHDNLYWYRRVMGKEIKFLLHFVKESKQDESGMPNNRFLAERTGGTYSTLKVQPAELEDSGVYFCASSPFLGLAGGPEETQYFGPGTRLLVL.